This TCR beta chain came from a study of tumor-infiltrating lymphocytes in primary liver carcinoma. Production of TCR beta cDNA used around 0.45 ug total RNA together with a constant-region primer. Slightly modified ARM-PCR served as the procedure for the TCR beta libraries. These libraries came from three rounds of nested multiplex PCR. In the first two PCR rounds, TRBV1-TRBV30 forward primers were paired with a C-beta reverse primer, and each round lasted roughly 9 cycles. TCRdb re-called the multiplex PCR reads with MiXCR, one entry per CDR3 protein. The table has about 74,000 distinct CDR3 sequences, roughly three quarters seen once. Notes on this clonotype: A read error may account for a junction end that differs from germline.

Bulk tissue was left unsorted, and RNA and DNA were co-extracted from roughly 20-30 mg of it. Germline V gene data show CDR1 as MNHNY and CDR2 as SVGAGI (reference sequence). There are 15 residues in the CDR3. Sample: liver tumor tissue from sampling region 4. Subset noted: tumor region T4, right-lateral pole. V gene TRBV6-6 combines with J gene TRBJ1-1; 8 nucleotides line up with TRBD1. The sequence was obtained from a middle-aged man with primary liver carcinoma and hepatitis B virus infection. This chain's CDR3 is CASSSGGTGYTEVFF. CDR3 nucleotide sequence: TGTGCCAGTAGTTCTGGAGGGACAGGCTACACTGAAGTTTTCTTT.